Shown below are 32 T cell receptor beta chains from a single sample sequenced in a study of OX40 agonist ivuxolimab in advanced cancers. Data came from immunoSEQ multiplex PCR; TCRdb stores just in-frame clones and leaves some out. The sample has about 48,000 clones, roughly 91% seen once. The sequenced sample was CD4+ or CD8+ T cells sorted from blood, obtained in a trial of the OX40 agonist ivuxolimab. These receptors were collected from an adult with an advanced solid tumor such as melanoma, head and neck, liver or kidney cancer.

This clone appeared once. The CDR3 sequence: CASSFAGWYGYTF. In DNA, the CDR3 is TGTGCCAGCAGCTTTGCGGGTTGGTATGGCTACACCTTC. The chain joins TRBV7-6 to TRBJ1-2; D gene uncertain. The CDR3 contains 13 residues. Germline-derived CDR1 and CDR2 are SGHVS and FNYEAQ. V dropped 3 bases and J dropped 5 bases, with 10 bases sitting between them.

The rearrangement joins TRBV6-5 to TRBJ2-5; maybe TRBD2 (7 bases). V was shortened by 1 base and J by 5 bases, with 11 bases between the two germline ends. The germline V gene has CDR1 MNHEY and CDR2 SVGAGI. There are 14 residues in the CDR3. CDR3 nucleotide sequence: TGTGCCAGCAGTTACTATGGGGGGGCTGAGACCCAGTACTTC. Translating gives CASSYYGGAETQYF.

V usage is TRBV6-6 and J usage is TRBJ2-3; 14 bases map to TRBD2. The CDR3 runs to 16 residues. The germline CDR1 and CDR2 sequences are MNHNY and SVGAGI (reference sequence). V was pared by 4 bases and J by 6 bases, with 6 bases of the junction left unmatched. CDR3 protein: CASSSTSGGAPDTQYF. In nucleotides, the CDR3 is TGTGCCAGCAGTTCGACTAGCGGGGGGGCCCCCGATACGCAGTATTTT.

The chain uses TRBV5-6 and TRBJ1-1; a weak D match, TRBD1 (6 bases). Germline loops: CDR1 SGHDT, CDR2 YYEEEE. V lost 2 bases and J 8 bases, leaving 10 bases between the germline ends. CDR3 length: 12 residues. CDR3 nucleotides: TGTGCCAGCAGCTTTGTGCAGGGGGAAGCTTTCTTT. Its translation: CASSFVQGEAFF. The full variable domain, in which reference TRBV5-6 and TRBJ1-1 provide the parts outside the CDR3, is DAGVTQSPTHLIKTRGQQVTLRCSPKSGHDTVSWYQQALGQGPQFIFQYYEEEERQRGNFPDRFSGHQFPNYSSELNVNALLLGDSALYLCASSFVQGEAFFGQGTRLTVV.

Only one count was recorded for this clone. At the DNA level, this CDR3 is encoded by other sequences in the same sample as well. The chain is built from TRBV2 and TRBJ1-1; 7 positions match TRBD1. Trimming took 9 bases from V and 1 from J; bases not matched to a gene: 5. The CDR3 consists of 13 residues. CDR1 is SNHLY, CDR2 FYNNEI, per germline. For the CDR3, the DNA is TGTGCCAGTCGGGACAGAGAGAACACTGAAGCTTTCTTT. It translates to CASRDRENTEAFF.

This clone showed up just a few times. The chain recombines TRBV19 with TRBJ1-2; possible D gene TRBD1, 5 bases. Germline CDR1 is LNHDA and CDR2 is SQIVND (reference sequence). The CDR3 extends over 14 amino acids. Trimming stripped 2 bases from V and 2 bases from J, with 9 bases between. The CDR3 is CASSIQGRNYGYTF. For the CDR3, the DNA is TGTGCCAGTAGTATACAGGGACGGAACTATGGCTACACCTTC.

CDR3 residues: CASSLQGVGNTIYF. In DNA form, the CDR3 reads TGTGCCAGCAGCTTACAGGGGGTGGGAAACACCATATATTTT. J is TRBJ1-3 and V is TRBV13; 7 bases line up with TRBD1. The J segment lost 4 bases and the V segment lost 2 bases, leaving 2 bases of the junction unmatched. Germline assignment: CDR1 PRHDT and CDR2 FYEKMQ (reference sequence). The CDR3 spans 14 residues.

V is TRBV2 and J is TRBJ2-2; 12 bases line up with TRBD2. This CDR3 is built from 16 residues. J was trimmed by 1 base and V by 5 bases; bases with no gene match: 2. The germline V gene has CDR1 SNHLY and CDR2 FYNNEI. The CDR3 nucleotides read TGTGCCAGCAGTCTGGGACTAGCGGGGAACACCGGGGAGCTGTTTTTT. It yields the protein CASSLGLAGNTGELFF.

The J gene is TRBJ2-1, the V gene TRBV5-8; the D is unclear. The germline CDR1 and CDR2 sequences are SGHTS and YDEGEE. The CDR3 covers 16 residues. Trimming removed 1 base at V and 6 bases at J, with 17 bases between. The CDR3 reads CASSLLPPPRGNEQFF. For the CDR3, the DNA is TGTGCCAGCAGCTTGTTACCGCCACCCCGCGGCAATGAGCAGTTCTTC.

This clone was observed a single time. The genes are TRBV7-5 and TRBJ2-7; the listed D gene, TRBD2, was not tested against the DNA. TRBV7-5 is marked as a pseudogene. This CDR3 contains 16 residues. CDR3 sequence: CASSFESGPRPYEQYF. Written as DNA, the CDR3 is TGTGCCAGCAGCTTTGAGAGCGGTCCCAGGCCCTACGAGCAGTACTTC.

The rearrangement uses TRBV11-3 and TRBJ2-7; the D call may be TRBD1 or TRBD2 (5 bases each). The CDR3 runs 15 residues. V dropped 5 bases and J dropped 7 bases, with 21 bases sitting between them. Germline CDR1 SGHNT, CDR2 YENEEA. The CDR3 coding sequence is TGTGCCAGCAGCCCGAGGGGTACCCTGGGGATAGAGCAGTACGTC. As protein: CASSPRGTLGIEQYV.

Only a few counts were recorded for this clone. V gene TRBV27 combines with J gene TRBJ1-5, with D hard to call. Germline V gives CDR1 MNHEY, CDR2 SMNVEV (reference sequence). This CDR3 contains 15 residues. With 8 bases removed from V and 0 bases from J, the gap between germline ends came to 14 bases. CDR3 region: CASRGAGNSNQPQHF. The CDR3 bases are TGTGCCAGCCGTGGAGCGGGGAATAGCAATCAGCCCCAGCATTTT.

A single count supports this clone. The chain joins TRBV19 to TRBJ2-3; no clear D. Germline assignment: CDR1 LNHDA and CDR2 SQIVND (reference sequence). The CDR3 extends over 11 amino acids. Trimming stripped 6 bases from V and 4 bases from J, with 5 bases between. The CDR3 reads CASSRSDTQYF. The CDR3 coding sequence is TGTGCCAGTAGCCGCTCAGATACGCAGTATTTT.

This clone was detected once. V gene TRBV27 combines with J gene TRBJ1-4; D uncertain. The CDR3 has 13 residues. Trimming left V 0 bases short and J 8 bases short, with 7 bases between. Looked up from germline, CDR1 is MNHEY and CDR2 is SMNVEV (reference sequence). The CDR3 loop reads CASSLSVGEKLFF. Written as DNA, the CDR3 is TGTGCCAGCAGTTTATCCGTGGGAGAAAAACTGTTTTTT. The full variable domain, in which reference TRBV27 and TRBJ1-4 provide the parts outside the CDR3, is EAQVTQNPRYLITVTGKKLTVTCSQNMNHEYMSWYRQDPGLGLRQIYYSMNVEVTDKGDVPEGYKVSRKEKRNFPLILESPSPNQTSLYFCASSLSVGEKLFFGSGTQLSVL.

This rearrangement joins TRBV6-5 to TRBJ1-6; 7 bases are a match to TRBD1. The germline V gene encodes CDR1 MNHEY and CDR2 SVGAGI. CDR3 length: 11 residues. V lost 11 bases, J lost 7 bases, and 2 bases stayed unmatched. The CDR3, as DNA: TGTGCCGCGGGACAGAATTCACCCCTCCACTTT. It codes for CAAGQNSPLHF.

The CDR3 spells CASSLVGQGGTEAFF. CDR3 DNA sequence: TGCGCCAGCAGCTTGGTGGGGCAGGGAGGAACTGAAGCTTTCTTT. V gene TRBV5-1 combines with J gene TRBJ1-1; D may be TRBD1 (5 bases). Germline V lookup: CDR1 SGHRS, CDR2 YFSETQ. The CDR3 runs 15 residues. The V end lost 0 bases, the J end lost 5 bases, and 14 bases lay between the germline ends.

The rearrangement joins TRBV6-6 to TRBJ2-7, with a possible D match to TRBD1 (5 bases). Germline-derived CDR1 and CDR2 are MNHNY and SVGAGI (reference sequence). V lost 5 bases, J lost 5 bases, and 19 bases lay in between. This CDR3 is built from 15 residues. CDR3 in amino acids: CASSPDGWGLNEQYV. Here the CDR3 DNA reads TGTGCCAGCAGTCCCGATGGCTGGGGCCTGAACGAGCAGTACGTC.

The chain uses TRBV2 and TRBJ2-7; D is undetermined. From germline, CDR1 is SNHLY and CDR2 FYNNEI. The CDR3 loop spans 14 amino acids. V dropped 0 bases and J dropped 1 base, with 7 bases sitting between them. Here the CDR3 reads CASSEALGSYEQYF. The DNA for the CDR3 is TGTGCCAGCAGTGAAGCTCTAGGGTCCTACGAGCAGTACTTC.

The gene calls are TRBV7-8 and TRBJ1-3; D is undetermined. The germline gives CDR1 SGHVS, CDR2 FQNEAQ. Trimming cost V 5 bases and J 0 bases, with 11 bases left between them. The CDR3 is made up of 15 amino acids. The CDR3 loop is CASSPYSSSGNTIYF. DNA of the CDR3: TGTGCCAGCAGCCCCTACTCAAGCTCTGGAAACACCATATATTTT.

The chain combines TRBV19 with TRBJ1-1, with D uncertain. V lost 9 bases, J lost 3 bases, and 14 bases lay in between. Germline lookup yields CDR1 LNHDA and CDR2 SQIVND (reference sequence). The CDR3 spans 13 residues. Here the CDR3 DNA reads TGTGCCAGCAAGGGAGGTATGTACACTGAAGCTTTCTTT. This codes for CASKGGMYTEAFF. Complete variable domain (other parts from reference TRBV19 and TRBJ1-1): DGGITQSPKYLFRKEGQNVTLSCEQNLNHDAMYWYRQDPGQGLRLIYYSQIVNDFQKGDIAEGYSVSREKKESFPLTVTSAQKNPTAFYLCASKGGMYTEAFFGQGTRLTVV.

This chain links TRBV27 with TRBJ1-2; 10 nucleotides match TRBD1. With V trimmed by 5 bases and J by 11 bases, 5 bases remained unmatched. Germline V gives CDR1 MNHEY, CDR2 SMNVEV (reference sequence). CDR3 length: 12 residues. This CDR3 reads CASSNRDRGYTF. In DNA form, the CDR3 reads TGTGCCAGCAGTAACCGGGACAGGGGTTACACCTTC.

The rearrangement links TRBV5-6 to TRBJ1-2; TRBD1 is a possible D gene (5 bases). CDR1 is SGHDT and CDR2 is YYEEEE in the germline V gene. The length of the CDR3 is 16 residues. Trimming shortened V by 3 bases and J by 0 bases, and 15 bases separated the two germline ends. Here the CDR3 reads CASSSYSGGANYGYTF. The CDR3 region has the DNA TGTGCCAGCAGCTCTTATAGCGGGGGAGCTAACTATGGCTACACCTTC. The full variable domain, its missing parts supplied by reference TRBV5-6 and TRBJ1-2, is DAGVTQSPTHLIKTRGQQVTLRCSPKSGHDTVSWYQQALGQGPQFIFQYYEEEERQRGNFPDRFSGHQFPNYSSELNVNALLLGDSALYLCASSSYSGGANYGYTFGSGTRLTVV.

The chain recombines TRBV7-9 with TRBJ2-1; 9 nucleotides line up with TRBD1. V dropped 5 bases and J dropped 3; count of bases not matched to a gene: 8. CDR3 length equals 16 residues. CDR1 and CDR2 from the germline V gene are SEHNR and FQNEAQ (reference sequence). The CDR3 loop is CASSLLGTGYYNEQFF. CDR3 DNA sequence: TGTGCCAGCAGCCTTCTTGGGACAGGGTACTACAATGAGCAGTTCTTC. The full variable domain, rest sourced from reference TRBV7-9 and TRBJ2-1, is DTGVSQNPRHKITKRGQNVTFRCDPISEHNRLYWYRQTLGQGPEFLTYFQNEAQLEKSRLLSDRFSAERPKGSFSTLEIQRTEQGDSAMYLCASSLLGTGYYNEQFFGPGTRLTVL.

This chain connects TRBV27 to TRBJ2-3; TRBD1 or TRBD2 may be the D gene (7 bases each). Trimming left V 4 bases short and J 2 bases short, with 13 bases between. The germline gives CDR1 MNHEY, CDR2 SMNVEV (reference sequence). The CDR3 is made up of 15 amino acids. In nucleotides, the CDR3 is TGTGCCAGCAGTTCGACAGGGACTATCACAGATACGCAGTATTTT. Encoded protein: CASSSTGTITDTQYF.

This clone appeared a few times. The rearrangement uses TRBV15 and TRBJ1-1; D is ambiguous. The CDR3 spans 13 residues. The ends were cut back, 5 bases at V and 5 bases at J, with 12 bases in the middle. The germline CDR1 and CDR2 sequences are LNHNV and YYDKDF (reference sequence). CDR3 sequence: CATSVTGRTEAFF. The CDR3, as DNA: TGTGCCACCAGCGTGACGGGAAGGACTGAAGCTTTCTTT.

This clone occurred a few times. This chain uses TRBV6-1 with TRBJ1-4; 10 bases are a match to TRBD1. CDR1 and CDR2 (germline): MNHNS, SASEGT. V was clipped by 3 bases and J by 7 bases; unmatched bases: 5. There are 15 residues in the CDR3. In nucleotides, the CDR3 is TGTGCCAGCAGTGAGATGACAGGGGGCGCTGAAAAACTGTTTTTT. Amino acid sequence: CASSEMTGGAEKLFF.

The V gene is TRBV29-1, the J gene TRBJ1-3, with 8 bases identical to TRBD1. Germline lookup yields CDR1 SQVTM and CDR2 ANQGSEA. Trimming at V came to 4 bases and at J to 6 bases, leaving 14 bases not matched to a gene. CDR3 length: 16 amino acids. DNA of the CDR3: TGCAGCGTTGTAAGTGGTGACAGGGGTAAAGAAAACACCATATATTTT. It yields the protein CSVVSGDRGKENTIYF. The full variable domain, in which reference TRBV29-1 and TRBJ1-3 provide the parts outside the CDR3, is SAVISQKPSRDICQRGTSLTIQCQVDSQVTMMFWYRQQPGQSLTLIATANQGSEATYESGFVIDKFPISRPNLTFSTLTVSNMSPEDSSIYLCSVVSGDRGKENTIYFGEGSWLTVV.

The chain recombines TRBV19 with TRBJ2-1; tentatively, D is TRBD2 (5 bases). The V and J ends lost 8 bases and 0 bases respectively, with 11 bases between them. Germline-derived CDR1 and CDR2 are LNHDA and SQIVND (reference sequence). The CDR3 is 14 residues long. CDR3 sequence reads: CASPVGSSYNEQFF. The DNA for the CDR3 is TGTGCCAGTCCCGTGGGGAGCTCCTACAATGAGCAGTTCTTC.

The chain joins TRBV11-2 to TRBJ1-2; D is perhaps TRBD1 (5 bases). Trimming removed 6 bases at V and 4 bases at J, with 21 bases between. The germline V gene encodes CDR1 SGHAT and CDR2 FQNNGV. The CDR3 is 16 amino acids. In DNA form, the CDR3 reads TGTGCCAGCAGGAGAGGGGTCCGAGGTTTCGGCTATGGCTACACCTTC. It translates to CASRRGVRGFGYGYTF.

In its sample, this clone was seen once. This chain uses TRBV4-1 with TRBJ2-5; 7 bases are shared with TRBD1. Germline V gene data show CDR1 as MGHRA and CDR2 as YSYEKL. The CDR3 runs 15 residues. Trimming at V came to 4 bases and at J to 6 bases, leaving 11 bases not matched to a gene. CDR3 in amino acids: CASSRGTGDGQTQYF. CDR3 bases: TGCGCCAGCAGCCGCGGAACAGGGGATGGGCAGACCCAGTACTTC.

This chain connects TRBV15 to TRBJ2-5; 7 nucleotides line up with TRBD2. The CDR3 length is 15 residues. CDR1 and CDR2 from the germline V gene are LNHNV and YYDKDF (reference sequence). The V gene end was trimmed by 5 bases and the J gene end by 2 bases; junction bases not matched to a gene: 8. CDR3 amino acids: CATSGERELQETQYF. For the CDR3, the DNA is TGTGCCACCAGCGGGGAGCGGGAACTTCAAGAGACCCAGTACTTC.

The chain joins TRBV25-1 to TRBJ2-1; TRBD2 might be the D (7 bases). This CDR3 is 15 amino acids long. CDR1 is MGHDK, CDR2 SYGVNS, per germline. V gave up 5 bases and J gave up 0 bases, with 11 bases separating them. As DNA, the CDR3 is TGTGCCAGCAGTTCACGGGGGGCCTCCTACAATGAGCAGTTCTTC. This gives the protein CASSSRGASYNEQFF.